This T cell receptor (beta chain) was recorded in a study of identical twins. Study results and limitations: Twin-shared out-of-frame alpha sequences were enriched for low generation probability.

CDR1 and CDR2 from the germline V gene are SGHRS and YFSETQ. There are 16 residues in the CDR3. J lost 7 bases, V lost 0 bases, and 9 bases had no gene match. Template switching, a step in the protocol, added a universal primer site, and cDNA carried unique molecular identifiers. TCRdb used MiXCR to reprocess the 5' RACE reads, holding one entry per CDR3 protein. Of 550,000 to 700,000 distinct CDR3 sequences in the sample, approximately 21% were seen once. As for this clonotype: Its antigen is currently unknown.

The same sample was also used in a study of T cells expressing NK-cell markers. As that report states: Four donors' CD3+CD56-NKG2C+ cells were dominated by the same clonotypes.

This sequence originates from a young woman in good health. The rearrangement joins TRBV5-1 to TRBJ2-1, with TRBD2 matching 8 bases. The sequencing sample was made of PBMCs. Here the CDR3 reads CASSLETLAGANEQFF. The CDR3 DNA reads TGCGCCAGCAGCTTGGAAACCCTAGCGGGCGCGAATGAGCAGTTCTTC.